This TCR beta chain was documented in a study of blood T cell repertoires in COVID-19. As for the study in general: COVID-19 samples collected from the United States, Italy and Spain covered acute and convalescent phases.

Repertoires were generated with immunoSEQ multiplex PCR, while TCRdb's copy carries only in-frame clones and drops some. This repertoire shows some 150,000 clones, over 80% found once; its top ten account for 0.75% to 0.95%. Trimming took 4 bases from V and 3 from J, leaving 16 bases between them. Germline V gives CDR1 MNHEY, CDR2 SVGAGI. The CDR3 extends over 15 amino acids. This clone turned up a few times. The material sequenced was peripheral blood. This rearrangement joins TRBV6-5 to TRBJ2-7; D might be TRBD1 (6 bases). The clonotype was recovered from a woman aged 50 to 60 with acute or convalescent COVID-19. In DNA form, the CDR3 reads TGTGCCAGCAGTTTAACCCCGGACAGTTTCTACGAGCAGTACTTC. Its protein is CASSLTPDSFYEQYF.